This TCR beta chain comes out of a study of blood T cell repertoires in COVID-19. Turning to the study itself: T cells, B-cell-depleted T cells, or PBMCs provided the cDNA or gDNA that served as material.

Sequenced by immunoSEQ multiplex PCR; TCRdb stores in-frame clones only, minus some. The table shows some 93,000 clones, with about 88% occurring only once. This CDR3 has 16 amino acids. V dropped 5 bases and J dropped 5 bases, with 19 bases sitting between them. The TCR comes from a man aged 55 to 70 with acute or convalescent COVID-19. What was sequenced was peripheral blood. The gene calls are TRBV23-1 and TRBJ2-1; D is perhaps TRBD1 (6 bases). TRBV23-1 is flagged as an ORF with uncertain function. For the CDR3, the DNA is TGCGCCAGCAGTAAAAGACGACAGGAACCGCACAATGAGCAGTTCTTC. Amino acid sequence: CASSKRRQEPHNEQFF.